This entry lists 22 T cell receptor beta chains sequenced from one sample in a study of blood T cell repertoires in COVID-19 (dated by TCRdb to the early 2020s). The method behind the library was the immunoSEQ multiplex PCR assay. TCRdb retrieved this table from immuneACCESS and kept in-frame rearrangements only. Not all clones are present; in checked studies, unresolved V genes account for under half, and no reason is known for the remainder. The sample table holds about 51,000 clones, of which roughly 80% were seen once. Around 2.3% of the sample rests with the top ten. The sample consisted of peripheral blood. The source of these receptors is a man in his forties or fifties with acute or convalescent COVID-19.

This clone was seen only once. The chain carries TRBV19 and TRBJ2-5, with D possibly being TRBD1 (5 bases). Germline loops: CDR1 LNHDA, CDR2 SQIVND (reference sequence). The CDR3 is 15 residues long. Trimming removed 7 bases at V and 2 bases at J, with 17 bases between. CDR3: CASKSFRDSQETQYF. Written as DNA, the CDR3 is TGTGCCAGTAAAAGTTTCCGCGACAGTCAAGAGACCCAGTACTTC.

This chain's CDR3 is CASSQRRSSYEQYF. DNA of the CDR3: TGCGCCAGCAGCCAAAGACGGAGCTCCTACGAGCAGTACTTC. The chain employs TRBV4-1 and TRBJ2-7; D is ambiguous. There are 14 residues in the CDR3. CDR1 is MGHRA, CDR2 YSYEKL, per germline. V was clipped by 2 bases and J by 0 bases, with 8 bases between them.

This rearrangement joins TRBV5-1 to TRBJ1-5; no clear D. Trimming cost V 0 bases and J 4 bases, with 11 bases left between them. The length of the CDR3 is 15 residues. Germline V gene lookup returns CDR1 SGHRS and CDR2 YFSETQ. CDR3 loop: CASSLDLSQNQPQHF. In nucleotides, the CDR3 is TGCGCCAGCAGCTTGGATCTGTCGCAGAATCAGCCCCAGCATTTT.

The V call is TRBV24-1, the J call TRBJ2-3; maybe TRBD2 (6 bases). The germline CDR1 and CDR2 sequences are KGHDR and SFDVKD. The CDR3 is 16 residues long. The V end was cut by 0 bases, the J end by 3 bases, with 12 bases between. The CDR3 nucleotides read TGTGCCACCAGTGATTTGCATTTCGGGGGTACAGATACGCAGTATTTT. It translates to CATSDLHFGGTDTQYF.

This clone was seen more than once but under ten times. This rearrangement joins TRBV11-3 to TRBJ1-4; a possible D gene is TRBD1 (6 bases). The germline V gene encodes CDR1 SGHNT and CDR2 YENEEA. The CDR3 extends over 15 amino acids. V lost 4 bases to trimming and J lost 1 base, with 10 bases between them. Here the CDR3 DNA reads TGTGCCAGCAGCTGCGACAGGAGAACTAATGAAAAACTGTTTTTT. Translated, it gives CASSCDRRTNEKLFF. The complete variable domain, with remaining parts taken from reference TRBV11-3 and TRBJ1-4, reads EAGVVQSPRYKIIEKKQPVAFWCNPISGHNTLYWYLQNLGQGPELLIRYENEEAVDDSQLPKDRFSAERLKGVDSTLKIQPAELGDSAVYLCASSCDRRTNEKLFFGSGTQLSVL.

The V and J genes are TRBV12-5 and TRBJ1-1, with 8 bases fitting TRBD1. CDR3 length: 17 residues. The trim removed 5 bases at V and 5 bases at J, leaving 16 bases unmatched. Germline CDR1 and CDR2: LGHNT and FRNRAP. This chain's CDR3 is CASGQSGGRRRRTEAFF. DNA of the CDR3: TGTGCTAGTGGTCAATCAGGGGGCCGAAGACGGCGGACTGAAGCTTTCTTT.

The rearrangement links TRBV5-1 to TRBJ2-5; no clear D gene. Germline V gives CDR1 SGHRS, CDR2 YFSETQ. This CDR3 has 12 residues. Deletions cut 3 bases from V and 0 bases from J, with 3 bases between. CDR3 sequence (DNA): TGCGCCAGCAGCTCGTACCAAGAGACCCAGTACTTC. This codes for CASSSYQETQYF.

J is TRBJ2-7 and V is TRBV5-4, with 7 bases fitting TRBD1. V lost 4 bases to trimming and J lost 4 bases; unmatched junction nucleotides: 14. Germline lookup yields CDR1 SGHNT and CDR2 YYREEE (reference sequence). The CDR3 runs to 16 residues. CDR3 DNA sequence: TGTGCCAGCAGCCCGGCCGGGACAGCCAGACCTTACGAGCAGTACTTC. Its translation: CASSPAGTARPYEQYF.

Remarks on this clone: Other DNA sequences in the sample encode the same CDR3. The V gene is TRBV5-1, the J gene TRBJ1-2, with 7 nucleotides matching TRBD1. The V segment lost 2 bases and the J segment 0 bases; nucleotides outside the gene matches: 1. The CDR3 runs 14 residues. CDR1 is SGHRS, CDR2 YFSETQ, per germline. The CDR3 reads CASSFGQANYGYTF. The CDR3 nucleotides read TGCGCCAGCAGCTTTGGACAGGCTAACTATGGCTACACCTTC.

The table lists this clone with a count of one. This chain joins TRBV9 and TRBJ2-7; 9 bases align to TRBD1. CDR3 length: 14 amino acids. Trimming took 4 bases from V and 1 from J; bases not matched to a gene: 3. Germline V gives CDR1 SGDLS, CDR2 YYNGEE. CDR3 nucleotide sequence: TGTGCCAGCAGCTCGGGACAGGGTTCCTACGAGCAGTACTTC. Residues: CASSSGQGSYEQYF. The whole variable domain, filled in from reference TRBV9 and TRBJ2-7, reads DSGVTQTPKHLITATGQRVTLRCSPRSGDLSVYWYQQSLDQGLQFLIQYYNGEERAKGNILERFSAQQFPDLHSELNLSSLELGDSALYFCASSSGQGSYEQYFGPGTRLTVT.

This chain uses TRBV5-1 with TRBJ2-7; 8 bases are a match to TRBD1. Germline V gene data show CDR1 as SGHRS and CDR2 as YFSETQ. The CDR3 sequence is 14 residues long. The ends lost 2 bases at V and 0 bases at J; junction bases unmatched: 1. In nucleotides, the CDR3 is TGCGCCAGCAGCTTCCAGGGGGCCTCCTACGAGCAGTACTTC. Amino acid sequence: CASSFQGASYEQYF.

The chain recombines TRBV11-2 with TRBJ2-1; 8 bases are a match to TRBD2. V shed 2 bases and J 7 bases; nucleotides not matched to a gene: 7. The germline gives CDR1 SGHAT, CDR2 FQNNGV. The CDR3 contains 15 residues. The CDR3 DNA follows: TGTGCCAGCAGCTTATCGGGGGGGGCTGGGAATGAGCAGTTCTTC. It translates to CASSLSGGAGNEQFF.

The chain is built from TRBV28 and TRBJ2-7, with 7 bases lining up with TRBD2. The CDR3 length is 14 residues. Germline loops: CDR1 MDHEN, CDR2 SYDVKM. The trim removed 7 bases at V and 4 bases at J, leaving 10 bases unmatched. The CDR3 here is CASTAALAGYEQYF. CDR3 bases: TGTGCCAGCACGGCGGCGTTAGCGGGTTACGAGCAGTACTTC.

The rearrangement joins TRBV2 to TRBJ1-4; 8 nucleotides agree with TRBD1. The CDR3 has 16 amino acids. V shed 6 bases and J 0 bases; nucleotides not matched to a gene: 6. Germline-derived CDR1 and CDR2 are SNHLY and FYNNEI. CDR3 sequence (DNA): TGTGCCAGCAGAATGGGACAGGCAACAACTAATGAAAAACTGTTTTTT. This translates into CASRMGQATTNEKLFF.

The chain recombines TRBV7-9 with TRBJ1-4, with D perhaps TRBD1 (5 bases). V was clipped by 5 bases and J by 7 bases, with 14 bases between them. The CDR3 runs to 14 residues. The germline V gene has CDR1 SEHNR and CDR2 FQNEAQ (reference sequence). CDR3 protein: CASSPGQGGEKLFF. CDR3 DNA: TGTGCCAGCAGCCCGGGGCAGGGAGGTGAAAAACTGTTTTTT.

The chain uses TRBV30 and TRBJ1-1; D is possibly TRBD1 (5 bases). V dropped 2 bases and J dropped 1 base, with 11 bases sitting between them. CDR1 and CDR2 (germline): GTSNPN, SVGIG (reference sequence). The CDR3 runs to 14 residues. CDR3 DNA: TGTGCCTGGAGTACCGGCCAGGGGAACACTGAAGCTTTCTTT. Amino acids: CAWSTGQGNTEAFF.

V gene TRBV24-1 combines with J gene TRBJ1-1; D is perhaps TRBD1 (6 bases). The V and J ends lost 0 bases and 7 bases respectively, with 14 bases between them. Per the germline V gene, CDR1 is KGHDR and CDR2 is SFDVKD. CDR3 length: 15 residues. The CDR3 loop is CATSDLNPDRYEAFF. DNA for the CDR3: TGTGCCACCAGTGATTTGAACCCGGACAGATATGAAGCTTTCTTT.

The rearrangement uses TRBV6-5 and TRBJ1-1, with D perhaps TRBD1 (5 bases). The CDR3 is made up of 15 amino acids. CDR1 MNHEY and CDR2 SVGAGI come from the germline V gene. The V and J ends lost 8 bases and 3 bases respectively, with 19 bases between them. CDR3 residues: CASYILAGEYTEAFF. As DNA, the CDR3 is TGTGCCAGCTACATACTTGCGGGGGAGTACACTGAAGCTTTCTTT.

The chain links TRBV5-1 to TRBJ2-5, with 11 nucleotides matching TRBD2. Per the germline V gene, CDR1 is SGHRS and CDR2 is YFSETQ. CDR3 length equals 15 residues. The ends lost 2 bases at V and 3 bases at J; junction bases unmatched: 3. The CDR3 DNA sequence: TGCGCCAGCAGCTTAATAGCGGGAGGGAAAGAGACCCAGTACTTC. It is translated as CASSLIAGGKETQYF.

This clone was detected only a few times. The V call is TRBV3-1 (or the pseudogene TRBV3-2), the J call TRBJ1-4, with a possible D match to TRBD1 (6 bases). Germline assignment: CDR1 LGHDT and CDR2 YNNKEL (reference sequence). V shed 3 bases and J shed 8 bases, with 19 bases lying between them. This CDR3 comprises 16 residues. Here the CDR3 DNA reads TGTGCCAGCAGCCAGGCCCACAGGGTAACCATGGAAAAACTGTTTTTT. Translating it yields CASSQAHRVTMEKLFF.

The rearrangement joins TRBV3-1 (or the pseudogene TRBV3-2) to TRBJ2-5, with TRBD1 identical over 8 bases. The germline V gene encodes CDR1 LGHDT and CDR2 YNNKEL (reference sequence). The junction had 12 bases not matched to a gene; V was cut back by 1 base and J by 5 bases. The CDR3 contains 17 residues. CDR3 DNA: TGTGCCAGCAGCCAAGTTCGGACAGGGAAAAAGGGGGAGACCCAGTACTTC. Protein product: CASSQVRTGKKGETQYF.

CDR3 in amino acids: CASSYQQGYGYTF. The CDR3 DNA reads as TGTGCCAGCAGTTACCAACAGGGCTATGGCTACACCTTC. The chain recombines TRBV6-2 or TRBV6-3 with TRBJ1-2; a weak D match, TRBD1 (6 bases). The CDR3 runs 13 residues. CDR1 is MNHEY, CDR2 SVGEGT, per germline. Trimming pared 2 bases from V and 4 bases from J, leaving 8 bases between.